Listed here are 6 T cell receptor beta chains from one sample, sequenced in a study of long-term antiretroviral therapy in people with HIV. It was version v3.0 of the immunoSEQ assay that was run at survey level. Measured with immunoSEQ multiplex PCR; TCRdb has only the in-frame clones, and not every one. The sample has tens of thousands of clones, less than 85% seen once. The sample here was unsorted PBMCs, taken around 2.4 years after starting antiretroviral therapy. These receptors were obtained from a man aged 35-49 years with HIV.

The chain recombines TRBV28 with TRBJ2-7; D is undetermined. Germline V lookup: CDR1 MDHEN, CDR2 SYDVKM. The V end lost 3 bases, the J end lost 2 bases, and 11 bases lay between the germline ends. The CDR3 loop spans 14 amino acids. The CDR3 coding sequence is TGTGCCAGCAGTTTCCAACAGCCACCCTACGAGCAGTACTTC. Translation: CASSFQQPPYEQYF.

The chain employs TRBV30 and TRBJ2-7; the D gene could be TRBD1 or TRBD2 (5 bases each). The V end lost 1 base, the J end lost 2 bases, and 15 bases lay between the germline ends. This CDR3 is 15 amino acids long. Germline V lookup: CDR1 GTSNPN, CDR2 SVGIG (reference sequence). The CDR3 DNA reads TGTGCCTGGAGTGCAGTAGGGCGAGGGGCCTACGAGCAGTACTTC. It translates to CAWSAVGRGAYEQYF.

The V call is TRBV5-1, the J call TRBJ2-1; 8 bases agree with TRBD2. Trimming removed 6 bases from V and 8 bases from J; junction bases left unmatched: 4. CDR3 length: 12 residues. Germline V gene sequence: CDR1 SGHRS, CDR2 YFSETQ. CDR3 in amino acids: CASKPSGHEQFF. CDR3 nucleotide sequence: TGCGCCAGCAAACCTAGCGGGCATGAGCAGTTCTTC. The whole variable domain, filled in from reference TRBV5-1 and TRBJ2-1, reads KAGVTQTPRYLIKTRGQQVTLSCSPISGHRSVSWYQQTPGQGLQFLFEYFSETQRNKGNFPGRFSGRQFSNSRSEMNVSTLELGDSALYLCASKPSGHEQFFGPGTRLTVL.

V usage is TRBV18 and J usage is TRBJ2-6; D is unresolved. Germline CDR1 KGHSH, CDR2 LQKENI. V was pared by 0 bases and J by 0 bases, with 12 bases between. The CDR3 length is 18 residues. The CDR3: CASSPPWDFSSGANVLTF. The CDR3 DNA reads as TGTGCCAGCTCACCACCGTGGGATTTTAGCTCTGGGGCCAACGTCCTGACTTTC.

The rearrangement links TRBV18 to TRBJ1-5; possibly TRBD1 for D (5 bases). The CDR3 covers 15 residues. Germline V gene data show CDR1 as KGHSH and CDR2 as LQKENI. The germline V and J ends were trimmed by 3 bases and 7 bases, with 16 bases remaining between them. As DNA, the CDR3 is TGTGCCAGCTCACCGCTTGCGGGGGTAGAGCAGCCCCAGCATTTT. Its translation: CASSPLAGVEQPQHF.

The J gene is TRBJ1-2, the V gene TRBV6-5; D is uncertain. Germline values: CDR1 MNHEY, CDR2 SVGAGI. The CDR3 loop spans 13 amino acids. V lost 3 bases and J 6 bases, leaving 11 bases between the germline ends. The CDR3 DNA follows: TGTGCCAGCAGTTATGGGTCTAGGGATGGCTACACCTTC. Translation: CASSYGSRDGYTF.